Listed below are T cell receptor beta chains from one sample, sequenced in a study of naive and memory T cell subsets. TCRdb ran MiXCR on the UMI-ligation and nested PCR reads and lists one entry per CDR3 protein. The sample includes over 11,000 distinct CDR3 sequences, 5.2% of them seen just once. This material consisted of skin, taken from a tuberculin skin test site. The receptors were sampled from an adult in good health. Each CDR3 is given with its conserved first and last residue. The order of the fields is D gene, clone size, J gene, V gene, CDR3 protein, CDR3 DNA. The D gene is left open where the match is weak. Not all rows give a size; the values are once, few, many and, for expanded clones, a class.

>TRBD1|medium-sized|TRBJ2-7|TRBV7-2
CASSRTGTGYHEQYF
TGTGCCAGCAGTCGTACCGGGACAGGGTACCACGAGCAGTACTTC
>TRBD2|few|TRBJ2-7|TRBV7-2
CASSFDGGGVRDEQYF
TGTGCCAGCAGCTTTGACGGGGGGGGGGTAAGGGACGAGCAGTACTTC
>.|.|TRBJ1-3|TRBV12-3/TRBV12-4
CASSPPDTIYF
TGTGCCAGCAGTCCCCCGGACACCATATATTTT
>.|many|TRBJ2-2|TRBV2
CASSKATFYTGELFF
TGTGCCAGCAGTAAGGCGACTTTTTACACCGGGGAGCTGTTTTTT
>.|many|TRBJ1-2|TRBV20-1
CSANVRGAFGYTF
TGCAGTGCTAACGTACGGGGGGCGTTTGGCTACACCTTC
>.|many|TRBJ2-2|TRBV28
CASSSPRTNVLGELFF
TGTGCCAGCAGTTCCCCCAGGACTAATGTCCTCGGGGAGCTGTTTTTT
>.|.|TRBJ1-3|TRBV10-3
CAISESNTIYF
TGTGCCATCAGTGAGTCGAACACCATATATTTT
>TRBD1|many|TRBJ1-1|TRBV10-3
CATGRDRNTEAFF
TGTGCCACCGGGAGGGACAGGAACACTGAAGCTTTCTTT
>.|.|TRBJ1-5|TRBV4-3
CASSQAASQPQHF
TGCGCCAGCAGCCAAGCAGCGTCTCAGCCCCAGCATTTT
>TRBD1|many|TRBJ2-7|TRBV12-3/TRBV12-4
CASSSQGVYEQYF
TGTGCCAGCAGTTCCCAGGGGGTCTACGAGCAGTACTTC
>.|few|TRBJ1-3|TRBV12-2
CASRTGTCGNTIYF
TGTGCAAGTCGAACCGGGACGTGCGGAAACACCATATATTTT
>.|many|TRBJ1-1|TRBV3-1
CASSQPGRGGTEAFF
TGTGCCAGCAGCCAACCTGGACGGGGTGGAACTGAAGCTTTCTTT
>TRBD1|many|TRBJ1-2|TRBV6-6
CASSYEVGTGDDDGYTF
TGTGCCAGCAGTTACGAGGTCGGGACAGGGGATGATGATGGCTACACCTTC
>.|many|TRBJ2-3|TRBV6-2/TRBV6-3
CASRKGYAGHGTDTQYF
TGTGCCAGCAGGAAAGGATATGCGGGACACGGCACAGATACGCAGTATTTT
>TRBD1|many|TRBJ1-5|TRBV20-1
CSARGGQGAGQPQHF
TGCAGTGCTAGAGGGGGACAGGGGGCGGGCCAGCCCCAGCATTTT
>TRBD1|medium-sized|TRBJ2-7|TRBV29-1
CSVGSGGAEQYF
TGCAGCGTTGGGTCAGGGGGAGCCGAGCAGTACTTC
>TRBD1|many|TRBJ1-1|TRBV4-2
CASSRQPGTANTEAFF
TGTGCCAGCAGCCGCCAACCCGGGACAGCGAACACTGAAGCTTTCTTT
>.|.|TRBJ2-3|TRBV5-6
CASSLEPSRRTDTQYF
TGTGCCAGCAGCTTGGAACCGAGTCGGCGCACAGATACGCAGTATTTT
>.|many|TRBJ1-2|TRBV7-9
CASSGERQPLYGYTF
TGTGCCAGCAGCGGGGAGCGACAGCCCCTCTATGGCTACACCTTC
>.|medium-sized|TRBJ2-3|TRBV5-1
CASSMTGRSTDTQYF
TGCGCCAGCAGCATGACAGGGAGGAGCACAGATACGCAGTATTTT
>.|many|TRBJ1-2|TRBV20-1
CSASAADSGRLYGYTF
TGCAGTGCTAGCGCTGCTGACTCGGGAAGACTCTATGGCTACACCTTC
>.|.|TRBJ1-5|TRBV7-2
CASSLRSGTSNQPQHF
TGTGCCAGCAGCTTGCGGTCGGGAACGAGCAATCAGCCCCAGCATTTT
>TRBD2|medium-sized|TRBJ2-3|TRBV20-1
CSARDPSGGFGADTQYF
TGCAGTGCTAGAGATCCTAGCGGGGGTTTTGGTGCAGATACGCAGTATTTT
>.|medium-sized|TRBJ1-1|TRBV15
CATSRDWGLDTEAFF
TGTGCCACCAGCAGAGATTGGGGTCTGGACACTGAAGCTTTCTTT
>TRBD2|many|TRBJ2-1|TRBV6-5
CASSRGLAGSNEQFF
TGTGCCAGCAGTAGGGGACTAGCGGGCTCCAATGAGCAGTTCTTC
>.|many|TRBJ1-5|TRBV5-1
CASSIQGFSNQPQHF
TGCGCCAGCAGCATCCAGGGTTTTAGCAATCAGCCCCAGCATTTT
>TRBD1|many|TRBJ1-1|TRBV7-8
CASSLGGNRGYRSAFF
TGTGCCAGCAGCTTAGGGGGTAACAGGGGTTACCGCTCGGCTTTCTTT
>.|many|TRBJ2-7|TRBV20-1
CSASGERGSSYEQYF
TGCAGTGCTAGTGGGGAGCGAGGCTCATCCTACGAGCAGTACTTC
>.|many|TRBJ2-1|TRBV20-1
CSARDQLLQGRIDEQFF
TGCAGTGCTAGAGATCAACTCCTACAGGGAAGAATAGATGAGCAGTTCTTC
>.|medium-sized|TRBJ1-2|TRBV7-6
CASSSDHNYGYTF
TGTGCCAGCAGTTCCGACCATAACTATGGCTACACCTTC
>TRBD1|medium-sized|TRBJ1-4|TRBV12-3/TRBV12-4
CASRLPGDSSEKLFF
TGTGCCAGCAGACTACCCGGGGACAGTTCGGAAAAACTGTTTTTT
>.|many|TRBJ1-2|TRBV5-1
CASRRSPRVERFYGYTF
TGCGCCAGCCGTAGAAGCCCTCGCGTCGAGCGGTTCTATGGCTACACCTTC
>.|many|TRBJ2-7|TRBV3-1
CASSRWGAYEQYF
TGTGCCAGCAGCCGATGGGGAGCCTACGAGCAGTACTTC
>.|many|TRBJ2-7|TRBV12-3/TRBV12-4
CASSLGFKTYEQYF
TGTGCCAGCAGTTTGGGGTTTAAAACCTACGAGCAGTACTTC
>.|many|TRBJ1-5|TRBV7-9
CASTGGNTDQPQHF
TGTGCCAGCACCGGGGGCAATACAGATCAGCCCCAGCATTTT
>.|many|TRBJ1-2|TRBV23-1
CASSQADNRPINYGYTF
TGCGCCAGCAGTCAAGCGGACAACAGACCCATTAACTATGGCTACACCTTC
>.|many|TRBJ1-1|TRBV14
CASSQEVGWGGAFF
TGTGCCAGCAGCCAAGAAGTCGGGTGGGGGGGTGCTTTCTTT
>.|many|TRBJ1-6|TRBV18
CASLDRKKGDSPLHF
TGTGCCAGCTTAGACAGGAAGAAAGGGGATTCACCCCTCCACTTT
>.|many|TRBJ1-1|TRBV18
CASSLGQAQGEAFF
TGTGCCAGCTCACTTGGACAAGCCCAGGGTGAAGCTTTCTTT
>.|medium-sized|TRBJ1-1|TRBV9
CASSVDLVGAEAFF
TGTGCCAGCAGCGTAGATTTGGTTGGAGCTGAAGCTTTCTTT
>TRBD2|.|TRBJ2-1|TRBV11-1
CASSNSGGAGEQFF
TGTGCCAGCAGCAATAGCGGGGGGGCCGGTGAGCAGTTCTTC
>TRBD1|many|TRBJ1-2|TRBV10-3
CAIMGTGRYGYTF
TGTGCCATCATGGGGACAGGGAGGTATGGCTACACCTTC
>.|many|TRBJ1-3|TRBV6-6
CASSYESSGNTIYF
TGTGCCAGCAGCTACGAAAGCTCTGGAAACACCATATATTTT
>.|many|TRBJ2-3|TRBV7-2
CANSLTGGRDTQYF
TGTGCCAACAGCTTAACTGGCGGTCGTGATACGCAGTATTTT